Following are 30 T cell receptor beta chains from one sample sequenced in a study of beta chain features in type 1 diabetes. Study-level findings and limits: Type 1 diabetes patients had moderately but significantly shorter TCRB CDR3s in all four CD4+ subsets.

The entirety of the isolated RNA underwent reverse transcription, so expressed TCRB transcripts were sequenced. Sequenced by immunoSEQ multiplex PCR; TCRdb stores in-frame clones only, minus some. The sample holds 95,000 to 150,000 clones, less than 20% seen once. These TCRs' antigens remain unknown. The specimen sequenced was central memory CD4+ T cells from blood. These receptors all come from a man under 40 with type 1 diabetes.

J is TRBJ2-7 and V is TRBV7-3; D tentatively reads TRBD1 or TRBD2 (5 bases each). With 1 base removed from V and 6 bases from J, the gap between germline ends came to 19 bases. Germline CDR1 and CDR2: SGHTA and FQGTGA. The CDR3 has 16 residues. The CDR3 DNA reads TGTGCCAGCAGCTTAAAGGGGCGGGTAGAATTCTCCGAGCAGTACTTC. Residues: CASSLKGRVEFSEQYF.

The sample holds a few counts of this clone. The chain links TRBV5-1 to TRBJ1-6; D is unclear. CDR3 length equals 13 residues. The V end lost 5 bases, the J end lost 6 bases, and 9 bases lay between the germline ends. Germline V gives CDR1 SGHRS, CDR2 YFSETQ. The CDR3 bases are TGCGCCAGCAGTCCGAGAACTAATTCACCCCTCCACTTT. It specifies CASSPRTNSPLHF.

In this sample, this clone turned up a few times. The rearrangement joins TRBV5-4 to TRBJ1-1, with 7 nucleotides matching TRBD1. CDR1 and CDR2 from the germline V gene are SGHNT and YYREEE (reference sequence). Trimming removed 4 bases from V and 2 bases from J; junction bases left unmatched: 8. This CDR3 comprises 15 residues. The CDR3 sequence is CASSPRQGRNTEAFF. In nucleotides, the CDR3 is TGTGCCAGCAGCCCTCGACAGGGCCGAAACACTGAAGCTTTCTTT.

The chain employs TRBV9 and TRBJ2-3; 15 nucleotides match TRBD2. The germline V gene has CDR1 SGDLS and CDR2 YYNGEE. This CDR3 contains 15 residues. V lost 3 bases to trimming and J lost 11 bases; unmatched junction nucleotides: 7. The CDR3 DNA is TGTGCCAGCAGCGCAGATCTGGGACTAGCGGGGGGGCAGTATTTT. Translation gives CASSADLGLAGGQYF.

The chain recombines TRBV5-1 with TRBJ2-5; D gene ambiguous. Looked up from germline, CDR1 is SGHRS and CDR2 is YFSETQ. This CDR3 is built from 14 residues. V lost 0 bases to trimming and J lost 2 bases, with 8 bases between them. The CDR3 here is CASSLVQLQETQYF. For the CDR3, the DNA is TGCGCCAGCAGCTTGGTGCAGTTACAAGAGACCCAGTACTTC.

This clone was found a few times. The chain carries TRBV11-2 and TRBJ1-4, with 10 bases identical to TRBD1. The CDR3 has 17 amino acids. V shed 0 bases, J shed 5 bases, and the junction held 6 bases outside the gene matches. Germline assignment: CDR1 SGHAT and CDR2 FQNNGV. CDR3 sequence (DNA): TGTGCCAGCAGCTTAGATTGGGGACAGGGGAAAAATGAAAAACTGTTTTTT. It is translated as CASSLDWGQGKNEKLFF.

This clone has a handful of counts. This chain connects TRBV5-8 to TRBJ1-2, with D perhaps TRBD1 (6 bases). Germline V gives CDR1 SGHTS, CDR2 YDEGEE. Between the trimmed V and J ends, which lost 3 bases and 4 bases, there was a span of 10 bases. The CDR3 is 13 amino acids. The chain's CDR3 is CASSWDNRYGYTF. CDR3 DNA sequence: TGTGCCAGCAGCTGGGACAACCGCTATGGCTACACCTTC.

The chain uses TRBV6-5 and TRBJ2-5; no firm D call. The V end lost 0 bases, the J end lost 0 bases, and 5 bases lay between the germline ends. The CDR3 is 14 residues long. Germline lookup yields CDR1 MNHEY and CDR2 SVGAGI. The CDR3 region is CASSYSIHQETQYF. The DNA of the CDR3 is TGTGCCAGCAGTTACTCGATCCACCAAGAGACCCAGTACTTC.

This clone has ten or more counts. This chain connects TRBV7-2 to TRBJ1-2, with TRBD1 matching 7 bases. The CDR3 sequence is 15 residues long. CDR1 and CDR2 (germline): SGHTA, FQGNSA. The V gene end was trimmed by 5 bases and the J gene end by 3 bases; junction bases not matched to a gene: 9. The CDR3 DNA follows: TGTGCCAGCAGCAAAAATATAGGACAGGACTATGGCTACACCTTC. This sequence encodes CASSKNIGQDYGYTF.

With respect to this clone: This likely traces to a read error, being one base from a far larger clone. V gene TRBV7-9 combines with J gene TRBJ2-1; unclear D gene. Germline CDR1 reads SEHNR; CDR2 reads FQNEAQ (reference sequence). The CDR3 contains 11 residues. Trimming pared 3 bases from V and 5 bases from J, leaving 2 bases between. The DNA for the CDR3 is TGTGCCAGCAGCTTCGACAATGAGCAGTTCTTC. It specifies CASSFDNEQFF.

A few counts support this clone. The rearrangement joins TRBV30 to TRBJ2-6, with a weak D call TRBD1 (5 bases). Trimming removed 0 bases from V and 2 bases from J, with 5 bases in between. This CDR3 region has 14 residues. Looked up from germline, CDR1 is GTSNPN and CDR2 is SVGIG (reference sequence). The CDR3 is CAWSVQAGANVLTF. Written as DNA, the CDR3 is TGTGCCTGGAGTGTACAGGCTGGGGCCAACGTCCTGACTTTC.

The chain employs TRBV12-5 and TRBJ2-1; possible D gene TRBD2, 5 bases. Germline CDR1 is LGHNT and CDR2 is FRNRAP. The CDR3 consists of 18 residues. V dropped 2 bases and J dropped 2 bases, with 19 bases sitting between them. The CDR3 DNA reads TGTGCTAGTGGTTTGATAAGACCCGCTAGCATTGCCTACAATGAGCAGTTCTTC. It is translated as CASGLIRPASIAYNEQFF.

This clone has only a few counts. This chain links TRBV5-6 with TRBJ2-1; a weak D match, TRBD1 (5 bases). Per the germline V gene, CDR1 is SGHDT and CDR2 is YYEEEE. There are 15 residues in the CDR3. With 2 bases removed from V and 2 bases from J, the gap between germline ends came to 11 bases. The CDR3, as DNA: TGTGCCAGCAGCTTTGGAACAGGCGCCTACAATGAGCAGTTCTTC. This encodes CASSFGTGAYNEQFF.

This clone occurred a few times. The chain employs TRBV19 and TRBJ1-1; TRBD1 aligns across 7 bases. The CDR3 has 15 amino acids. Trimming at V came to 5 bases and at J to 5 bases, leaving 11 bases not matched to a gene. The germline CDR1 and CDR2 sequences are LNHDA and SQIVND (reference sequence). The CDR3 protein is CASSPDATGRTEAFF. The CDR3 DNA reads as TGTGCCAGTAGTCCAGATGCGACAGGGCGAACTGAAGCTTTCTTT.

The V gene is TRBV7-2, the J gene TRBJ1-6; D uncertain. This CDR3 comprises 15 residues. With 3 bases removed from V and 7 bases from J, the gap between germline ends came to 13 bases. Germline V gene data show CDR1 as SGHTA and CDR2 as FQGNSA. As DNA, the CDR3 is TGTGCCAGCAGCTTTCATCGGACGGGAAATTCACCCCTCCACTTT. This codes for CASSFHRTGNSPLHF.

This clone has a handful of counts. The V gene is TRBV20-1, the J gene TRBJ2-3; D may correspond to TRBD1 or TRBD2 (5 bases each). This CDR3 region has 11 residues. V dropped 6 bases and J dropped 3 bases, with 7 bases sitting between them. The germline V gene has CDR1 DFQATT and CDR2 SNEGSKA (reference sequence). The CDR3 coding sequence is TGCAGTGCGGGGGAAACAGATACGCAGTATTTT. This codes for CSAGETDTQYF.

CDR3 amino acids: CASSLIGRLNTEAFF. In DNA form, the CDR3 reads TGTGCCAGCAGCTTAATAGGACGGCTGAACACTGAAGCTTTCTTT. The rearrangement joins TRBV7-2 to TRBJ1-1, with no clear D. Trimming shortened V by 2 bases and J by 0 bases, and 10 bases separated the two germline ends. This CDR3 contains 15 residues. From germline, CDR1 is SGHTA and CDR2 FQGNSA.

This clone was detected only a few times. DNA of the CDR3: TGTGCCAGCAGCATAAACTGGGACGCGCGGCAGTACTTC. Its protein product is CASSINWDARQYF. This chain connects TRBV7-2 to TRBJ2-7; either TRBD1 or TRBD2 may supply D (5 bases each). Germline V CDR1 and CDR2: SGHTA, FQGNSA. With 5 bases removed from V and 9 bases from J, the gap between germline ends came to 17 bases. The CDR3 has 13 amino acids.

This chain joins TRBV6-6 and TRBJ2-1, with D tentatively TRBD1 (5 bases). Germline V CDR1 and CDR2: MNHNY, SVGAGI (reference sequence). The CDR3 sequence is 14 residues long. Trimming took 7 bases from V and 0 from J, leaving 10 bases between them. The CDR3 sequence: CASTQGSSYNEQFF. The CDR3, as DNA: TGTGCCAGCACCCAGGGAAGCTCCTACAATGAGCAGTTCTTC.

The chain carries TRBV6-5 and TRBJ2-5; 9 positions agree with TRBD2. V dropped 1 base and J dropped 2; count of bases not matched to a gene: 5. CDR3 size: 16 residues. CDR1 MNHEY and CDR2 SVGAGI come from the germline V gene. DNA for the CDR3: TGTGCCAGCAGTTACTGGCTAGCGGGGCCACAAGAGACCCAGTACTTC. Encoded protein: CASSYWLAGPQETQYF.

The chain is built from TRBV10-3 and TRBJ2-3; D is possibly TRBD1 (6 bases). This CDR3 contains 14 residues. The V end lost 7 bases, the J end lost 4 bases, and 15 bases lay between the germline ends. Germline-derived CDR1 and CDR2 are ENHRY and SYGVKD. In DNA, the CDR3 is TGTGCCATCACCTCGACAGGTGGCGCAGATACGCAGTATTTT. This gives the protein CAITSTGGADTQYF.

Points on this clone: The junction departs from germline at one end; a sequencing error may be responsible. The V call is TRBV7-9, the J call TRBJ1-1; no clear D. The CDR3 extends over 13 amino acids. Germline values: CDR1 SEHNR, CDR2 FQNEAQ (reference sequence). Here the CDR3 reads CASSPSGSPEGFF. The CDR3 bases are TGTGCCAGCAGCCCTTCCGGGTCCCCCGAAGGTTTCTTT.

The chain carries TRBV9 and TRBJ2-3; D is unresolved. V was trimmed by 1 base and J by 2 bases, leaving 11 bases between them. Per germline, CDR1 SGDLS and CDR2 YYNGEE. This CDR3 has 15 amino acids. The CDR3 coding sequence is TGTGCCAGCAGCGTAATACCCCTATCCACAGATACGCAGTATTTT. Translated: CASSVIPLSTDTQYF.

This clone has a count of ten or more. CDR3 residues: CASSPGLRDLETQYF. The CDR3 bases are TGTGCCAGCTCACCGGGACTCCGAGATTTGGAGACCCAGTACTTC. The rearrangement links TRBV18 to TRBJ2-5; D is perhaps TRBD2 (6 bases). The V end lost 3 bases, the J end lost 5 bases, and 16 bases lay between the germline ends. The CDR3 sequence is 15 residues long. Germline CDR1 reads KGHSH; CDR2 reads LQKENI.

This clone is medium-sized in the sample. This rearrangement joins TRBV2 to TRBJ1-6; D gene ambiguous. The V gene's germline CDR1 is SNHLY and CDR2 FYNNEI. This CDR3 has 13 residues. Trimming shortened V by 6 bases and J by 10 bases, and 13 bases separated the two germline ends. The CDR3 DNA reads as TGTGCCAGCAGCGATCTGGAGGGCTCACCCCTCCACTTT. It yields the protein CASSDLEGSPLHF.

V usage is TRBV9 and J usage is TRBJ1-4; possible D gene TRBD1, 5 bases. Trimming shortened V by 3 bases and J by 6 bases, and 18 bases separated the two germline ends. Per the germline V gene, CDR1 is SGDLS and CDR2 is YYNGEE. The CDR3 is made up of 16 amino acids. The CDR3 spells CASSAGTLNRYEKLFF. Here the CDR3 DNA reads TGTGCCAGCAGCGCCGGGACCCTCAATCGGTATGAAAAACTGTTTTTT.

This clone showed up just a few times. The chain is built from TRBV5-1 and TRBJ2-6; a weak D match, TRBD1 (6 bases). The V gene's germline CDR1 is SGHRS and CDR2 YFSETQ. V lost 4 bases and J lost 0, with 14 bases in between. This CDR3 contains 17 residues. The CDR3 DNA reads TGCGCCAGCAGCCAAACAGGGAACCCCTCTGGGGCCAACGTCCTGACTTTC. Residues: CASSQTGNPSGANVLTF.

In its sample, this clone was seen once. The chain carries TRBV9 and TRBJ2-7, with 8 bases matching TRBD1. J lost 3 bases, V lost 3 bases, and 14 bases had no gene match. The CDR3 sequence is 17 residues long. CDR1 and CDR2 from the germline V gene are SGDLS and YYNGEE. The CDR3 spells CASSEGLVGTGFYEQYF. The CDR3, as DNA: TGTGCCAGCAGCGAGGGGCTTGTTGGGACAGGTTTCTACGAGCAGTACTTC. The complete variable domain, with remaining parts taken from reference TRBV9 and TRBJ2-7, reads DSGVTQTPKHLITATGQRVTLRCSPRSGDLSVYWYQQSLDQGLQFLIQYYNGEERAKGNILERFSAQQFPDLHSELNLSSLELGDSALYFCASSEGLVGTGFYEQYFGPGTRLTVT.

The chain has TRBV18 and TRBJ2-7, with 10 positions matching TRBD1. There are 14 residues in the CDR3. Germline V CDR1 and CDR2: KGHSH, LQKENI. Trimming at V came to 4 bases and at J to 6 bases, leaving 6 bases not matched to a gene. Here the CDR3 reads CASSLETGGGEQYF. CDR3 bases: TGTGCCAGCTCACTGGAGACAGGGGGCGGCGAGCAGTACTTC.

The V gene is TRBV5-6, the J gene TRBJ1-6, with TRBD1 as a possible D gene (5 bases). V gave up 6 bases and J gave up 3 bases, with 10 bases separating them. This CDR3 is built from 14 residues. The germline V gene has CDR1 SGHDT and CDR2 YYEEEE. CDR3 region: CASTEGYYNSPLHF. As DNA, the CDR3 is TGTGCCAGCACGGAGGGGTACTATAATTCACCCCTCCACTTT.